This TCR beta chain originates from a study of cytomegalovirus exposure and HLA in healthy donors. Study context: The early release's HLA-typed donors yielded 70 million to 85 million unique TCRs.

Concerning this clone: What it binds is unknown.

Whole-study findings and limits: Sequencing probably produced one cluster of sequence variants that were highly shared. There were some public TCRs occurring in many donors, but most TCR sequences were rare. Common viral pathogens seemed to be connected with several of the most significant clusters, according to a later analysis.

The CDR3 is 15 amino acids. The primer mix had 60 Vbeta and 13 Jbeta primers. TCRdb's table, derived via immunoSEQ multiplex PCR, lists solely in-frame clones and lacks some. The table shows 150,000 to 200,000 clones, with roughly 70% occurring only once. The sequenced sample was PBMCs. The V call is TRBV21-1, the J call TRBJ2-1; the D call TRBD1 from the table was never checked on the DNA. TRBV21-1 is a known pseudogene. The TCR sequence derives from a male donor in good health and CMV-seronegative. The CDR3 DNA reads as TGTGCCAGCAGCTACAACGGGACAGGGCGGGATGAGCAGTTCTTC. Its protein is CASSYNGTGRDEQFF.